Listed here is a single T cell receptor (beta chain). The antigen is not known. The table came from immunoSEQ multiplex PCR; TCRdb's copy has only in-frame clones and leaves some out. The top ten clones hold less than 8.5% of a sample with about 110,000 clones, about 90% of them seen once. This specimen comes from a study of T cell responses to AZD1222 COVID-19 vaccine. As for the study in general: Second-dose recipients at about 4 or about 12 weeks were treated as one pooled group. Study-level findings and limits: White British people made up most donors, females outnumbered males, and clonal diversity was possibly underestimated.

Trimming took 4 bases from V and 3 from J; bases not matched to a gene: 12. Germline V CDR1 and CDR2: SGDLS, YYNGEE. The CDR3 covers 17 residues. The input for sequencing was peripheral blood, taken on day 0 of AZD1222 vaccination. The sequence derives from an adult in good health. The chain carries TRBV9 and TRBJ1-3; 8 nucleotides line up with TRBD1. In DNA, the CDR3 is TGTGCCAGCAGCTCTCACCGCCACAGGGGGAATGGAAACACCATATATTTT. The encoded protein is CASSSHRHRGNGNTIYF.